This paragraph covers one T cell receptor beta chain sequence. Antigen: not known. It was with 60 Vbeta and 13 Jbeta primers that the PCR ran. Profiling relied on immunoSEQ multiplex PCR, and the TCRdb table lists in-frame clones only, not all of them. This sample has about 110,000 clones, with about 81% found just once. The data were obtained in a study of cytomegalovirus exposure and HLA in healthy donors. Germline V gives CDR1 MNHNS, CDR2 SASEGT. The CDR3 is 14 residues long. Between the trimmed V and J ends, which lost 6 bases and 6 bases, there was a span of 15 bases. Study conclusions and caveats: HLA-A and HLA-B allele assignments for most subjects were reportedly predicted accurately using TCR beta sequences.

The TCR originated in a young man in good health and CMV-seropositive. The chain couples TRBV6-1 to TRBJ2-1; D possibly corresponds to TRBD2 (6 bases). Sequencing was carried out using PBMCs. This CDR3 reads CASSPRAGSNEQFF. In DNA, the CDR3 is TGTGCCAGCAGCCCGCGGGCCGGGAGCAATGAGCAGTTCTTC.